The rows below give T cell receptor beta chains drawn from one sample of a study of technical replicates of blood from a few donors. TCRdb's table, derived via immunoSEQ multiplex PCR, lists solely in-frame clones and lacks some. The sample lists around 15,000 clones; 85% to 90% were seen once. Material for sequencing was PBMCs. The receptors originated from a human donor in good health. Each CDR3 is given with its conserved first and last residue. A D gene is named only where the DNA matches it firmly. For some rows the clone size is stated as once, few or many, or as a class when expanded; others skip it.

j_call d_call clone_size v_call cdr3_nt cdr3_aa
TRBJ2-1 - - TRBV9 TGTGCCAGCAGCGTGGGCCTAGCTGACGATGAGCAGTTCTTC CASSVGLADDEQFF
TRBJ2-7 - - TRBV18 TGTGCCAGCTCACCAGAGACAATGACCTACGAGCAGTACTTC CASSPETMTYEQYF
TRBJ2-7 - few TRBV11-2 TGTGCCAGCAGCTTATTTTGGTCCAGGGCAAACGAGCAGTACTTC CASSLFWSRANEQYF
TRBJ2-1 TRBD2 - TRBV5-4 TGTGCCAGCAGCCCCGGACTAGCGGGAGGGCCCGGGAATGAGCAGTTCTTC CASSPGLAGGPGNEQFF
TRBJ2-5 - - TRBV27 TGTGCCAGCAGTTTAGGGGTTGGGGTCGGGGGGACCCAGTACTTC CASSLGVGVGGTQYF
TRBJ1-3 TRBD1 - TRBV7-9 TGTGCCAGCAGCAGGACAGGGCTCGGAAACACCATATATTTT CASSRTGLGNTIYF
TRBJ2-3 TRBD2 - TRBV10-3 TGTGCCATCAGTGAGTCAGCACTAGCGAACCATACGCAGTATTTT CAISESALANHTQYF
TRBJ2-5 - - TRBV5-1 TGCGCCAGCAGCTTCGATAGGGGGGAGACCCAGTACTTC CASSFDRGETQYF
TRBJ1-1 - - TRBV28 TGTGCCAGCAGTTTACGGGCAGGGATGAACACTGAAGCTTTCTTT CASSLRAGMNTEAFF
TRBJ1-1 - - TRBV5-8 TGTGCCAGCCTCCCGGGAACCTTAGAGGCTTTCTTT CASLPGTLEAFF
TRBJ1-1 TRBD1 - TRBV5-1 TGCGCCAGCAGCTTGGACAGGGGAGCTGAAGCTTTCTTT CASSLDRGAEAFF
TRBJ1-1 - - TRBV2 TGTGCCAGTTCCGCCGGTCGCCATCCTGAAGCTTTCTTT CASSAGRHPEAFF
TRBJ1-3 - few TRBV27 TGTGCCAGCAGTTTACAGGGTTCTGGAAACACCATATATTTT CASSLQGSGNTIYF
TRBJ1-1 - - TRBV7-9 TGTGCCAGCAGCGTAAAAGCTGCAAACACTGAAGCTTTCTTT CASSVKAANTEAFF
TRBJ2-3 - - TRBV6-1 TGTGCCAGCAGTGAATGGCTAGCTGACCGTGATGATACGCAGTATTTT CASSEWLADRDDTQYF
TRBJ2-2 TRBD1 - TRBV29-1 TGCAGCGTCGGGAACAGGGGCACCGGGGAGCTGTTTTTT CSVGNRGTGELFF
TRBJ2-7 TRBD1 once TRBV6-4 TGTGCCAGCAGGCATGGGACAGCCCCCTACGAGCAGTACTTC CASRHGTAPYEQYF
TRBJ2-2 TRBD1 - TRBV25-1 TGTGCCAGCAGTGAAATTGGGACACAGGGGGACACCGGGGAGCTGTTTTTT CASSEIGTQGDTGELFF
TRBJ2-7 - - TRBV7-8 TGTGCCAGCAGCTTAGCGGCGGGAAGCTCCTACGAGCAGTACTTC CASSLAAGSSYEQYF
TRBJ1-1 - - TRBV7-9 TGTGCCAGCAGCCCCCCCCAGGGACTCGCTTTCTTT CASSPPQGLAFF
TRBJ2-6 - - TRBV19 TGTGCCAGTAGGTCATTAGCCACTAGCTCTGGGGCCAACGTCCTGACTTTC CASRSLATSSGANVLTF
TRBJ2-1 TRBD1 - TRBV7-3 TGTGCCAGCAGCTCTCAACCCGGGACAGCCTACAATGAGCAGTTCTTC CASSSQPGTAYNEQFF
TRBJ1-2 TRBD1 - TRBV5-1 TGCGCCAGCAGCTTACGGACAGGGTCTTCGAACTATGGCTACACCTTC CASSLRTGSSNYGYTF
TRBJ2-3 TRBD2 - TRBV11-3 TGTGCCAGCAGCTTAGGGGCGACTAGCGGACGCACAGATACGCAGTATTTT CASSLGATSGRTDTQYF
TRBJ2-1 TRBD1 - TRBV6-6 TGTGCCAGCAGTTACGGGACAGCCCTAAATGAGCAGTTCTTC CASSYGTALNEQFF
TRBJ2-5 - - TRBV6-5 TGTGCCAGCAACCAGGGAACGGAAGAGACCCAGTACTTC CASNQGTEETQYF
TRBJ2-4 TRBD1 - TRBV6-1 TGTGCCAGCAGTGAAGCGCTTCAGTTGTTGGGACAGGGCTCAAACATTCAGTACTTC CASSEALQLLGQGSNIQYF
TRBJ2-7 - - TRBV15 TGTGCCACCAGCATAGAGGGGCCTCTCTCCTACGAGCAGTACTTC CATSIEGPLSYEQYF
TRBJ1-3 - - TRBV27 TGTGCCAGCAGGCCCAACTCCCCGAGCTCTGGAAACACCATATATTTT CASRPNSPSSGNTIYF
TRBJ2-7 TRBD2 - TRBV5-1 TGCGCCAGCAGCTTGGATCCAGCGGGGTCCTACGAGCAGTACTTC CASSLDPAGSYEQYF
TRBJ2-3 TRBD2 once TRBV9 TGTGCCAGCAGCGTAGATCCGAGCGGGGTCACAGATACGCAGTATTTT CASSVDPSGVTDTQYF
TRBJ2-1 TRBD2 - TRBV27 TGTGCCAGCAGTCCGGCAGCGGGAGCGAATTACAATGAGCAGTTCTTC CASSPAAGANYNEQFF
TRBJ1-4 TRBD1 - TRBV4-1 TGCGCCAGCAGCCAAGATCGGACAGGGGGCTTAAATGAAAAACTGTTTTTT CASSQDRTGGLNEKLFF
TRBJ2-3 - - TRBV6-4 TGTGCCAGCAGTGAGGTCTCGAGAACAGAGCAGTATTTT CASSEVSRTEQYF
TRBJ1-5 - - TRBV19 TGTGCCAGTAGTGCCGGTCGGGGGGGACAGCCCCAGCATTTT CASSAGRGGQPQHF
TRBJ2-2 TRBD1 - TRBV5-5 TGTGCCAGCAGCAGCAGACAGGGTTCCACCGGGGAGCTGTTTTTT CASSSRQGSTGELFF
TRBJ2-1 TRBD2 - TRBV27 TGTGCCAGCAGTTTAGCCCTAGCGGGATACAATGAGCAGTTCTTC CASSLALAGYNEQFF
TRBJ2-3 TRBD2 - TRBV5-1 TGCGCCAGCAGCCTAACTGGGACTAGCGGAGATACGCAGTATTTT CASSLTGTSGDTQYF
TRBJ2-7 TRBD2 - TRBV7-8 TGTGCCAGCAGCTTTGGGACTAGCGGGAGTTACGAGCAGTACTTC CASSFGTSGSYEQYF
TRBJ1-3 - - TRBV7-9 TGTGCCAGCAGCTTGAGTACTGGAAACACCATATATTTT CASSLSTGNTIYF